One and the same sample provided the 24 T cell receptor beta chains below, sequenced in a study of OX40 agonist ivuxolimab in advanced cancers. The protocol was immunoSEQ multiplex PCR, while the TCRdb copy is restricted to in-frame clones and leaves out a portion. The sample carries tens of thousands of clones, 75% to 90% recorded once. The specimen was CD4+ or CD8+ T cells sorted from blood, collected in a trial of the OX40 agonist ivuxolimab. The receptors were sampled from an adult with an advanced solid tumor such as melanoma, head and neck, liver or kidney cancer.

This chain links TRBV6-5 with TRBJ2-3, with 7 positions matching TRBD2. V shed 2 bases and J 0 bases; nucleotides not matched to a gene: 5. Germline lookup yields CDR1 MNHEY and CDR2 SVGAGI. The CDR3 runs to 16 residues. The CDR3 bases are TGTGCCAGCAGTTACGGTTCTAGCGGTAGCACAGATACGCAGTATTTT. This sequence encodes CASSYGSSGSTDTQYF.

This clone was picked up a small number of times. This sequence joins TRBV21-1 and TRBJ2-7; the table names TRBD1, a call not compared with the DNA. TRBV21-1 is listed as a pseudogene. The CDR3 length is 17 residues. This CDR3 reads CASSKWVTDLPLYEQYF. The CDR3, as DNA: TGTGCCAGCAGCAAATGGGTGACAGACCTCCCTCTCTACGAGCAGTACTTC.

The chain links TRBV19 to TRBJ2-2, with TRBD2 identical over 9 bases. The CDR3 is made up of 16 amino acids. Germline V gives CDR1 LNHDA, CDR2 SQIVND (reference sequence). V lost 6 bases to trimming and J lost 2 bases; unmatched junction nucleotides: 7. This chain's CDR3 is CASREASGINTGELFF. The CDR3 region has the DNA TGTGCCAGTAGAGAGGCTAGCGGGATCAACACCGGGGAGCTGTTTTTT.

The chain recombines TRBV7-3 with TRBJ2-2, with D unresolved. The CDR3 extends over 14 amino acids. V was shortened by 2 bases and J by 0 bases, with 4 bases between the two germline ends. The germline gives CDR1 SGHTA, CDR2 FQGTGA. CDR3 sequence (DNA): TGTGCCAGCAGCTTATGGACGAACACCGGGGAGCTGTTTTTT. Translating it yields CASSLWTNTGELFF.

The rearrangement joins TRBV2 to TRBJ2-3; D is perhaps TRBD1 or TRBD2 (7 bases each). Germline V lookup: CDR1 SNHLY, CDR2 FYNNEI. The CDR3 loop spans 15 amino acids. With 6 bases removed from V and 3 bases from J, the gap between germline ends came to 16 bases. The CDR3 region has the DNA TGTGCCAGCAGCTGGGGCAGGGGGGGTACAGATACGCAGTATTTT. Protein product: CASSWGRGGTDTQYF.

This chain uses TRBV5-4 with TRBJ2-2; the match to TRBD2 covers 8 bases. The V and J ends lost 4 bases and 3 bases, in that order; junction bases with no gene match: 5. Germline loops: CDR1 SGHNT, CDR2 YYREEE (reference sequence). CDR3 length: 15 amino acids. The CDR3 sequence: CASSLSGKDTGELFF. As DNA, the CDR3 is TGTGCCAGCAGCCTTAGCGGGAAGGACACCGGGGAGCTGTTTTTT.

The chain links TRBV5-1 to TRBJ2-5; D might be TRBD1 (5 bases). The CDR3 runs to 12 residues. Trimming removed 5 bases from V and 3 bases from J, with 8 bases in between. Germline-derived CDR1 and CDR2 are SGHRS and YFSETQ. The CDR3 nucleotides read TGCGCCAGCAGTACAGGAGAAGAGACCCAGTACTTC. This codes for CASSTGEETQYF.

This chain connects TRBV6-5 to TRBJ2-1; D remains unclear. Germline V gives CDR1 MNHEY, CDR2 SVGAGI. Trimming shortened V by 4 bases and J by 10 bases, and 11 bases separated the two germline ends. The CDR3 extends over 12 amino acids. CDR3 protein: CASSWEGSEQFF. CDR3 sequence (DNA): TGTGCCAGCAGTTGGGAAGGATCGGAGCAGTTCTTC.

This chain links TRBV19 with TRBJ2-7, with 7 bases aligning to TRBD1. This CDR3 has 16 amino acids. Germline CDR1 LNHDA, CDR2 SQIVND (reference sequence). After removal of 4 bases from V and 5 bases from J, the junction contained 14 bases not matched to a gene. The CDR3 nucleotides are TGTGCCAGTAGTACTCGAACGACAGGGAAATCCCACGAGCAGTACTTC. Its translation is CASSTRTTGKSHEQYF.

The V and J genes are TRBV10-1 and TRBJ2-7; a weak D match, TRBD2 (5 bases). CDR1 WNHNN and CDR2 SYGVQD come from the germline V gene (reference sequence). V dropped 5 bases and J dropped 5 bases, with 16 bases sitting between them. This CDR3 has 14 residues. The CDR3 sequence is CASSHTRFGDEQYF. In nucleotides, the CDR3 is TGCGCCAGCAGTCATACGAGGTTCGGGGACGAGCAGTACTTC.

The chain couples TRBV4-1 to TRBJ2-1; TRBD2 aligns across 11 bases. With 2 bases clipped from V and 9 bases from J, the junction kept 6 bases outside the gene matches. This CDR3 is 15 amino acids long. The V gene's germline CDR1 is MGHRA and CDR2 YSYEKL. The DNA for the CDR3 is TGCGCCAGCAGCCAATGGGCTAGCGGGAGGTCTGAGCAGTTCTTC. Its protein is CASSQWASGRSEQFF.

The count of this clone is one. This chain connects TRBV19 to TRBJ2-6, with a tentative D call TRBD2 (6 bases). Trimming pared 5 bases from V and 4 bases from J, leaving 15 bases between. This CDR3 contains 16 residues. CDR1 is LNHDA and CDR2 is SQIVND in the germline V gene (reference sequence). The chain's CDR3 is CASSPLGGTGANVLTF. CDR3 in DNA: TGTGCCAGTAGTCCTCTCGGGGGAACCGGGGCCAACGTCCTGACTTTC.

The chain recombines TRBV30 with TRBJ1-5; D unclear. Deletions cut 0 bases from V and 0 bases from J, with 6 bases between. The CDR3 is 14 amino acids. CDR1 is GTSNPN, CDR2 SVGIG, per germline (reference sequence). CDR3 protein: CAWSVVTSNQPQHF. The CDR3 DNA reads TGTGCCTGGAGTGTAGTCACTAGCAATCAGCCCCAGCATTTT.

CDR3 amino acids: CASSRQVPGPGYEQYF. The CDR3 DNA reads TGCGCCAGCAGCCGACAAGTGCCTGGGCCAGGCTACGAGCAGTACTTC. The chain recombines TRBV4-1 with TRBJ2-7; the D is unclear. The CDR3 extends over 16 amino acids. Trimming shortened V by 4 bases and J by 3 bases, and 19 bases separated the two germline ends. The germline V gene encodes CDR1 MGHRA and CDR2 YSYEKL.

This chain links TRBV4-1 with TRBJ2-3; the match to TRBD1 covers 8 bases. Germline-derived CDR1 and CDR2 are MGHRA and YSYEKL. Losses at the gene ends were 5 bases for V and 3 bases for J; bases not matched to a gene: 13. The CDR3 has 17 amino acids. The CDR3 loop is CASSTNPQGAQTDTQYF. The CDR3 nucleotides are TGCGCCAGCAGCACCAACCCTCAGGGGGCGCAAACAGATACGCAGTATTTT.

The V call is TRBV9, the J call TRBJ2-1; 7 bases align to TRBD1. The V and J ends lost 0 bases and 8 bases, in that order; junction bases with no gene match: 11. Per germline, CDR1 SGDLS and CDR2 YYNGEE. There are 16 residues in the CDR3. The CDR3 DNA sequence: TGTGCCAGCAGCGTAGCTGGGCAGGGGGTTGGCTATGAGCAGTTCTTC. Translating it yields CASSVAGQGVGYEQFF. The variable domain in full, with the rest retrieved from reference TRBV9 and TRBJ2-1, is DSGVTQTPKHLITATGQRVTLRCSPRSGDLSVYWYQQSLDQGLQFLIQYYNGEERAKGNILERFSAQQFPDLHSELNLSSLELGDSALYFCASSVAGQGVGYEQFFGPGTRLTVL.

The chain recombines TRBV28 with TRBJ1-5, with TRBD1 identical over 7 bases. This CDR3 is built from 13 residues. Trimming took 4 bases from V and 6 from J; bases not matched to a gene: 3. In germline, CDR1 is MDHEN, CDR2 SYDVKM. CDR3 sequence reads: CASSSTGSQPQHF. CDR3 sequence (DNA): TGTGCCAGCAGTTCGACAGGGAGTCAGCCCCAGCATTTT.

The J gene is TRBJ2-5, the V gene TRBV5-1; no reliable D call. The CDR3 runs to 12 residues. CDR1 is SGHRS, CDR2 YFSETQ, per germline. V gave up 0 bases and J gave up 5 bases, with 5 bases separating them. CDR3 sequence (DNA): TGCGCCAGCAGCTTGGCCCCGGAGACCCAGTACTTC. Protein: CASSLAPETQYF.

The V and J genes are TRBV11-2 and TRBJ2-7; no definite D call. CDR1 and CDR2 (germline): SGHAT, FQNNGV. The CDR3 loop spans 14 amino acids. Trimming left V 2 bases short and J 3 bases short, with 11 bases between. The chain's CDR3 is CASSLSHASYEQYF. Written as DNA, the CDR3 is TGTGCCAGCAGCTTAAGTCACGCGAGCTACGAGCAGTACTTC.

The CDR3 region is CASRKGTSGRVSLGELFF. CDR3 DNA: TGTGCCAGCAGGAAAGGGACTAGCGGGAGGGTATCGCTTGGGGAGCTGTTTTTT. This chain connects TRBV27 to TRBJ2-2; the match to TRBD2 covers 16 bases. This CDR3 spans 18 amino acids. Germline V CDR1 and CDR2: MNHEY, SMNVEV (reference sequence). The V and J ends lost 6 bases and 8 bases, in that order; junction bases with no gene match: 12.

The chain carries TRBV28 and TRBJ2-7; maybe TRBD1 (6 bases). The CDR3 is 14 amino acids. Germline CDR1 is MDHEN and CDR2 is SYDVKM. V was clipped by 3 bases and J by 3 bases, with 12 bases between them. The CDR3 bases are TGTGCCAGCAGTTTCCTAGGACAGAGCTACGAGCAGTACTTC. Translating gives CASSFLGQSYEQYF.

The chain recombines TRBV1 with TRBJ2-3; the table assigns TRBD2, which was not confirmed against the DNA. TRBV1 is marked as a pseudogene. The CDR3 totals 17 residues. CDR3 region: CTSSLGWWDYGTDTQYF. CDR3 coding DNA: TGCACCAGCAGCCTGGGTTGGTGGGACTACGGCACAGATACGCAGTATTTT.

This clone has a single count. The chain combines TRBV15 with TRBJ2-7, with D tentatively TRBD1 (6 bases). Per germline, CDR1 LNHNV and CDR2 YYDKDF (reference sequence). The CDR3 totals 13 residues. The V and J ends lost 2 bases and 7 bases respectively, with 12 bases between them. The CDR3, as DNA: TGTGCCACCAGCAGACAGGGGCTTGGGGAGCAGTACTTC. Its protein is CATSRQGLGEQYF.

V gene TRBV7-9 combines with J gene TRBJ2-1, with a tentative D call TRBD2 (5 bases). Germline loops: CDR1 SEHNR, CDR2 FQNEAQ (reference sequence). The V and J ends lost 4 bases and 10 bases respectively, with 17 bases between them. The CDR3 has 14 residues. The CDR3 loop reads CASSSSLGSGEQFF. The CDR3 bases are TGTGCCAGCAGCTCGAGTTTAGGGAGCGGAGAGCAGTTCTTC.